This T cell receptor (beta chain) was found in a study of metastatic and nonmetastatic thyroid tumors. Across the whole study: Malignant and benign thyroid patients had repertoires compared in peripheral blood and tumor or nodule tissue. The study, taken as a whole, reports: According to reports, the diversity of TCR beta was significantly higher in malignant thyroid tumors than in benign nodules, and this held in both blood and tumor samples.

Looked up from germline, CDR1 is MNHEY and CDR2 is SVGEGT. The CDR3 totals 17 residues. Trimming pared 2 bases from V and 4 bases from J, leaving 20 bases between. In the authors' workflow: A papillary thyroid cancer distant-metastasis classifier was built from CDR3 differences across clinicopathological groups. Through MiXCR, TCRdb re-clonotyped the PCR reads. The V and J calls reflect TCRdb's pipeline rather than the authors' work. Here the sample spans 20,000 to 25,000 clones, roughly 15% being singletons. No treatment of any kind had been given to any patient before thyroid surgery. On this clone itself: The antigen is unknown.

The sequence was obtained from a female donor with papillary thyroid cancer or a benign thyroid nodule (not recorded which). Some clones in this sample may be carry-over from other donors' samples. The material sequenced was tumor tissue. The V gene is TRBV6-2 or TRBV6-3, the J gene TRBJ1-1; D gene unclear. DNA for the CDR3: TGTGCCAGCAGTTACCCTCCCTGGGTCGCGGGTGCCACTGAAGCTTTCTTT. Translation: CASSYPPWVAGATEAFF.